Following are 21 T cell receptor beta chains from one sample sequenced in a study of T cell responses to AZD1222 COVID-19 vaccine. TCRdb's table, derived via immunoSEQ multiplex PCR, lists solely in-frame clones and lacks some. The sample holds 90,000 to 120,000 clones, 87% seen once. Specimen: peripheral blood, collected 28 days after the second AZD1222 dose. The receptors here all came from an adult who received the AZD1222 COVID-19 vaccine.

This clone was seen once. The chain has TRBV24-1 and TRBJ2-5; 8 bases line up with TRBD2. This CDR3 is built from 16 residues. V was clipped by 5 bases and J by 4 bases; unmatched bases: 11. In germline, CDR1 is KGHDR, CDR2 SFDVKD. The CDR3: CATSAPGGAAGETQYF. The CDR3 DNA sequence: TGTGCCACCAGTGCCCCGGGGGGGGCAGCTGGAGAGACCCAGTACTTC.

The chain combines TRBV6-5 with TRBJ1-1, with no clear D. The V gene lost 6 bases and the J gene lost 1 base, with 12 bases spanning the gap. Germline lookup yields CDR1 MNHEY and CDR2 SVGAGI. CDR3 length: 14 amino acids. The CDR3 sequence is CASSNPQKNTEAFF. The CDR3 DNA is TGTGCCAGCAGCAACCCACAGAAGAACACTGAAGCTTTCTTT.

The table lists this clone with a count of one. The rearrangement uses TRBV5-1 and TRBJ1-4, with D possibly matching TRBD1 (5 bases). This CDR3 contains 16 residues. The germline CDR1 and CDR2 sequences are SGHRS and YFSETQ. V lost 0 bases, J lost 8 bases, and 17 bases lay in between. CDR3 sequence (DNA): TGCGCCAGCAGCTTGGCCATGGGACTGAGAAGAGAAAAACTGTTTTTT. This sequence encodes CASSLAMGLRREKLFF.

CDR3 in DNA: TGTGCCAGCAGCCTCGGGACAGCATCCTACAATGAGCAGTTCTTC. Translating it yields CASSLGTASYNEQFF. The chain recombines TRBV6-5 with TRBJ2-1; TRBD1 matches at 7 bases. Germline V gene lookup returns CDR1 MNHEY and CDR2 SVGAGI. V lost 6 bases to trimming and J lost 1 base; unmatched junction nucleotides: 6. The CDR3 length is 15 residues.

The chain carries TRBV5-6 and TRBJ1-4; a possible D gene is TRBD1 (6 bases). V was clipped by 1 base and J by 7 bases, with 14 bases between them. Germline V gene sequence: CDR1 SGHDT, CDR2 YYEEEE. The CDR3 spans 15 residues. This chain's CDR3 is CASSLLQGLGEKLFF. CDR3 bases: TGTGCCAGCAGCTTGTTACAGGGTTTGGGTGAAAAACTGTTTTTT.

This clone was recorded only once. The J gene is TRBJ2-3, the V gene TRBV7-8; 12 bases line up with TRBD2. With 4 bases clipped from V and 0 bases from J, the junction kept 8 bases outside the gene matches. Germline values: CDR1 SGHVS, CDR2 FQNEAQ. This CDR3 is 18 amino acids long. The CDR3 nucleotides read TGTGCCAGCAGCTCCCGGACTAGCGGGGCGTCTAGCACAGATACGCAGTATTTT. Translating it yields CASSSRTSGASSTDTQYF.

This clone has a single count. The J gene is TRBJ1-3, the V gene TRBV6-1; D uncertain. V was cut by 3 bases and J by 4 bases, with 7 bases left in between. This CDR3 spans 13 amino acids. Germline V gene data show CDR1 as MNHNS and CDR2 as SASEGT. CDR3 region: CASSDQLGNTIYF. The CDR3 DNA follows: TGTGCCAGCAGTGATCAGCTCGGAAACACCATATATTTT.

This clone is medium-sized within its sample. The V gene is TRBV28, the J gene TRBJ1-2, with D tentatively TRBD1 (5 bases). V was cut by 3 bases and J by 2 bases, with 7 bases left in between. Germline V gene sequence: CDR1 MDHEN, CDR2 SYDVKM. The CDR3 is 13 amino acids. The DNA for the CDR3 is TGTGCCAGCAGTTTTCGGGGGAACTATGGCTACACCTTC. Encoded protein: CASSFRGNYGYTF.

The V gene is TRBV11-2, the J gene TRBJ1-1; the D gene is possibly TRBD1 (5 bases). Looked up from germline, CDR1 is SGHAT and CDR2 is FQNNGV. CDR3 length: 16 residues. V lost 0 bases, J lost 1 base, and 12 bases lay in between. DNA for the CDR3: TGTGCCAGCAGCTTAGAATTCGGGACGGCGAACACTGAAGCTTTCTTT. This codes for CASSLEFGTANTEAFF.

The chain recombines TRBV5-4 with TRBJ2-7; unclear D gene. Looked up from germline, CDR1 is SGHNT and CDR2 is YYREEE (reference sequence). This CDR3 has 12 residues. V lost 0 bases and J 7 bases, leaving 8 bases between the germline ends. This CDR3 is CASSLEAKEQYF. The CDR3 DNA follows: TGTGCCAGCAGCTTGGAGGCTAAGGAGCAGTACTTC.

The chain has TRBV25-1 and TRBJ2-3; D gene uncertain. The V end was cut by 0 bases, the J end by 2 bases, with 15 bases between. The CDR3 consists of 17 residues. Looked up from germline, CDR1 is MGHDK and CDR2 is SYGVNS. The CDR3 nucleotides read TGTGCCAGCAGTGAATACTCGGCAGAAGTGATCACAGATACGCAGTATTTT. Translation: CASSEYSAEVITDTQYF.

The chain carries TRBV4-3 and TRBJ2-6; 7 bases map to TRBD1. The V segment lost 0 bases and the J segment 4 bases; nucleotides outside the gene matches: 6. CDR3 length equals 17 residues. The germline gives CDR1 LGHNA, CDR2 YSLEER. The CDR3 DNA reads as TGCGCCAGCAGCCAAGATACAGGGGTTGTCGGGGCCAACGTCCTGACTTTC. It specifies CASSQDTGVVGANVLTF.

The gene calls are TRBV30 and TRBJ1-5; the D gene is possibly TRBD1 (5 bases). V dropped 4 bases and J dropped 6 bases, with 13 bases sitting between them. The germline gives CDR1 GTSNPN, CDR2 SVGIG (reference sequence). The length of the CDR3 is 13 residues. The CDR3: CAWNRAGSQPQHF. CDR3 nucleotide sequence: TGTGCCTGGAATAGGGCAGGGAGTCAGCCCCAGCATTTT. The whole variable domain, filled in from reference TRBV30 and TRBJ1-5, reads SQTIHQWPATLVQPVGSPLSLECTVEGTSNPNLYWYRQAAGRGLQLLFYSVGIGQISSEVPQNLSASRPQDRQFILSSKKLLLSDSGFYLCAWNRAGSQPQHFGDGTRLSIL.

The chain has TRBV7-2 and TRBJ2-6; D call uncertain. The CDR3 covers 14 residues. The germline V and J ends were trimmed by 0 bases and 1 base, with 1 base remaining between them. The germline V gene has CDR1 SGHTA and CDR2 FQGNSA. The CDR3 sequence is CASSLASGANVLTF. CDR3 coding DNA: TGTGCCAGCAGCTTAGCGTCTGGGGCCAACGTCCTGACTTTC. Supplemented by reference TRBV7-2 and TRBJ2-6, the full variable domain reads GAGVSQSPSNKVTEKGKDVELRCDPISGHTALYWYRQSLGQGLEFLIYFQGNSAPDKSGLPSDRFSAERTGGSVSTLTIQRTQQEDSAVYLCASSLASGANVLTFGAGSRLTVL.

The chain couples TRBV12-3 or TRBV12-4 to TRBJ1-1; maybe TRBD1 (5 bases). Trimming pared 5 bases from V and 1 base from J, leaving 8 bases between. There are 13 residues in the CDR3. CDR3 bases: TGTGCCAGCAGTGCCCAGGGGAACACTGAAGCTTTCTTT. This sequence encodes CASSAQGNTEAFF.

This chain uses TRBV5-5 with TRBJ1-2, with a possible D match to TRBD1 (5 bases). The CDR3 spans 15 residues. The V end was cut by 0 bases, the J end by 7 bases, with 16 bases between. Looked up from germline, CDR1 is SGHKS and CDR2 is YYEKEE (reference sequence). CDR3 sequence (DNA): TGTGCCAGCAGCTTGGGGAAGGGGTACGTAGGTGGCTACACCTTC. As protein: CASSLGKGYVGGYTF.

CDR3 protein: CATVSTGGPQETQYF. CDR3 nucleotides: TGTGCCACCGTAAGCACAGGGGGCCCCCAAGAGACCCAGTACTTC. This chain connects TRBV24-1 to TRBJ2-5; 9 bases are a match to TRBD1. Trimming removed 9 bases from V and 1 base from J; junction bases left unmatched: 8. The CDR3 is made up of 15 amino acids. Germline CDR1 reads KGHDR; CDR2 reads SFDVKD.

The rearrangement uses TRBV5-4 and TRBJ1-2; 9 nucleotides match TRBD1. The CDR3 loop spans 14 amino acids. Germline V gene lookup returns CDR1 SGHNT and CDR2 YYREEE (reference sequence). J lost 4 bases, V lost 0 bases, and 1 base had no gene match. The CDR3 DNA follows: TGTGCCAGCAGCTTGGTGGGACAGGGCTATGGCTACACCTTC. As protein: CASSLVGQGYGYTF. The full variable domain, in which reference TRBV5-4 and TRBJ1-2 provide the parts outside the CDR3, is ETGVTQSPTHLIKTRGQQVTLRCSSQSGHNTVSWYQQALGQGPQFIFQYYREEENGRGNFPPRFSGLQFPNYSSELNVNALELDDSALYLCASSLVGQGYGYTFGSGTRLTVV.

This chain links TRBV6-2 or TRBV6-3 with TRBJ1-2; D gene uncertain. The V and J ends lost 4 bases and 0 bases respectively, with 3 bases between them. Germline CDR1 is MNHEY and CDR2 is SVGEGT. This CDR3 is built from 12 residues. The DNA of the CDR3 is TGTGCCAGCAGTTTAGCTAACTATGGCTACACCTTC. Its translation: CASSLANYGYTF.

The chain couples TRBV2 to TRBJ1-6; 7 bases line up with TRBD1. The CDR3 is 16 residues long. The J segment lost 7 bases and the V segment lost 0 bases, leaving 6 bases of the junction unmatched. Germline loops: CDR1 SNHLY, CDR2 FYNNEI. CDR3 sequence (DNA): TGTGCCAGCAGTGAAGCGGGAGGGACAGCCAATTCACCCCTCCACTTT. Translation gives CASSEAGGTANSPLHF.

The DNA for the CDR3 is TGTGCCAGCAGCTCGGGACTAGCGGGGGGAATGCAGTTCTTC. As protein: CASSSGLAGGMQFF. The chain joins TRBV11-3 to TRBJ2-1, with 15 bases aligning to TRBD2. The junction had 4 bases not matched to a gene; V was cut back by 4 bases and J by 12 bases. The CDR3 runs 14 residues. Germline CDR1 is SGHNT and CDR2 is YENEEA.